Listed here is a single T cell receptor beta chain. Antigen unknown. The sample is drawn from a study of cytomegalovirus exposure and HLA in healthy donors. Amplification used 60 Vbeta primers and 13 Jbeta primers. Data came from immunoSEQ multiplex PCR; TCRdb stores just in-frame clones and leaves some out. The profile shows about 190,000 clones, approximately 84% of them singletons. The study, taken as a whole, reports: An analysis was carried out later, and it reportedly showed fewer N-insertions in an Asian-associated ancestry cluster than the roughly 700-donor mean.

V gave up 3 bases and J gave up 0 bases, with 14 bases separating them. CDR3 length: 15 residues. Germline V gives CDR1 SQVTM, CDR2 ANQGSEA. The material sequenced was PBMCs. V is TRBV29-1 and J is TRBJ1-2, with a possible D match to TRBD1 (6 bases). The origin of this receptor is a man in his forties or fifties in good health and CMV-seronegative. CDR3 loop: CSVDKYTGPNYGYTF. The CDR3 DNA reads TGCAGCGTTGACAAGTACACAGGGCCTAACTATGGCTACACCTTC.